The sequence of this T cell receptor beta chain was determined in a study of T cells of healthy individuals. TCRdb ran MiXCR on the 5' RACE reads and lists one entry per CDR3 protein. The table shows 40,000 to 65,000 distinct CDR3 sequences, with roughly 14% occurring only once. This CDR3 contains 15 residues. V was pared by 4 bases and J by 4 bases, with 6 bases of the junction left unmatched. In germline, CDR1 is ENHRY, CDR2 SYGVKD. The chain carries TRBV10-3 and TRBJ2-7, with 11 bases identical to TRBD2. The origin of this receptor is a human donor in good health. This chain's CDR3 is CAISVLAGEVYEQYF. The CDR3 DNA follows: TGTGCCATCAGTGTACTAGCGGGGGAGGTTTACGAGCAGTACTTC.